This T cell receptor (beta chain) was observed in a study of vaccination and CD4 T cells after COVID-19. Treatment specified: approximately 11-day PBMC culture with coronavirus spike peptide pools or control peptides (ViraFEST assay). The CDR3 is made up of 15 amino acids. The germline CDR1 and CDR2 sequences are MNHNS and SASEGT. The V end lost 8 bases, the J end lost 5 bases, and 22 bases lay between the germline ends. Whole-study results and caveats: Convalescent patients had 304 of 307 vaccine-specific clones showing spike mono-reactivity.

The Oncomine TCR Beta short-read assay sequenced DNA from cultured CD4+ T cells. From the PCR reads, TCRdb called clonotypes with MiXCR, one entry per CDR3 protein. Seen here are over 10,000 distinct CDR3 sequences, around 48% observed once, and the top ten hold roughly 22%. This clonotype was counted once. The antigen is not known. This sequence was found in a human donor who had recovered from COVID-19. Sequencing was carried out using CD4+ T cells from blood, cultured in vitro. This chain connects TRBV6-1 to TRBJ2-7, with D perhaps TRBD1 or TRBD2 (5 bases each). DNA of the CDR3: TGTGCCAGCGGATTGATGAGGGGTTTTGTTAACGAGCAGTACTTC. Translation: CASGLMRGFVNEQYF.